The 18 T cell receptor beta chains reported below all come from one sample, sequenced in a study of shared clonotypes between healthy human individuals. This table comes from immunoSEQ multiplex PCR, and its TCRdb copy is limited to in-frame clones, with some not included. The sample carries around 600,000 clones, roughly 98% recorded once. Selected positively for CCR7 and CD45RO-negative, naive CD8 cells excluded terminally differentiated effector memory CD45RA+ cells. Sequencing was done on a sample of naive CD8+ T cells sorted from blood. These receptors were obtained from a man aged 25-45 years in good health.

This rearrangement joins TRBV5-4 to TRBJ2-7, with TRBD2 as a possible D gene (6 bases). The CDR3 extends over 14 amino acids. Germline V gives CDR1 SGHNT, CDR2 YYREEE (reference sequence). V was pared by 4 bases and J by 0 bases, with 11 bases between. In DNA, the CDR3 is TGTGCCAGCAGCGCCCCCGGGGGCTCCTACGAGCAGTACTTC. Encoded protein: CASSAPGGSYEQYF.

The chain joins TRBV7-8 to TRBJ1-1; D gene unclear. Germline assignment: CDR1 SGHVS and CDR2 FQNEAQ. The germline V and J ends were trimmed by 5 bases and 4 bases, with 8 bases remaining between them. The CDR3 consists of 12 residues. The CDR3 spells CASSERGTEAFF. Written as DNA, the CDR3 is TGTGCCAGCAGCGAGCGGGGCACTGAAGCTTTCTTT.

The V and J genes are TRBV27 and TRBJ1-1; maybe TRBD1 (6 bases). V lost 6 bases, J lost 2 bases, and 16 bases lay in between. This CDR3 has 15 amino acids. Germline V gene data show CDR1 as MNHEY and CDR2 as SMNVEV (reference sequence). The CDR3 region is CASSQPGHRNTEAFF. CDR3 DNA: TGTGCCAGCAGCCAACCGGGACATCGTAACACTGAAGCTTTCTTT.

V gene TRBV13 combines with J gene TRBJ2-1, with D possibly TRBD2 on 5 matching bases. The germline CDR1 and CDR2 sequences are PRHDT and FYEKMQ (reference sequence). V was cut by 8 bases and J by 4 bases, with 12 bases left in between. The CDR3 is made up of 13 amino acids. The CDR3 loop is CASAGWEYNEQFF. CDR3 nucleotides: TGTGCCAGCGCCGGGTGGGAGTACAATGAGCAGTTCTTC.

The genes are TRBV7-9 and TRBJ2-5, with TRBD2 identical over 15 bases. V lost 2 bases, J lost 4 bases, and 8 bases stayed unmatched. The CDR3 loop spans 18 amino acids. Per germline, CDR1 SEHNR and CDR2 FQNEAQ (reference sequence). This CDR3 reads CASSLPRTSGRGGETQYF. The CDR3 bases are TGTGCCAGCAGCTTACCCCGGACTAGCGGGAGGGGAGGAGAGACCCAGTACTTC.

Note on this clone: At one of its ends the junction is not consistent with the germline gene, which may arise from a read error. V gene TRBV11-2 combines with J gene TRBJ2-1; no clear D gene. This CDR3 spans 12 amino acids. Germline CDR1 SGHAT, CDR2 FQNNGV. The CDR3 here is CASSLVAEAPVF. The DNA for the CDR3 is TGTGCCAGCAGCTTAGTGGCAGAGGCCCCGGTCTTC.

As concerns this clone: This CDR3 is also generated by other DNA sequences in the sample. The V and J genes are TRBV4-1 and TRBJ2-7; 7 positions match TRBD2. This CDR3 spans 12 amino acids. V shed 3 bases, J shed 4 bases, and the junction held 0 bases outside the gene matches. The germline gives CDR1 MGHRA, CDR2 YSYEKL. CDR3 coding DNA: TGCGCCAGCAGCCAGGGAGGGTACGAGCAGTACTTC. Amino acid sequence: CASSQGGYEQYF.

The V gene is TRBV5-1, the J gene TRBJ2-3, with 14 bases matching TRBD2. The junction had 5 bases not matched to a gene; V was cut back by 0 bases and J by 5 bases. The CDR3 runs to 17 residues. Per the germline V gene, CDR1 is SGHRS and CDR2 is YFSETQ. CDR3 residues: CASSLEGLAGVGDTQYF. The CDR3, as DNA: TGCGCCAGCAGCTTGGAGGGACTAGCGGGAGTTGGAGATACGCAGTATTTT.

The CDR3 DNA follows: TGCAGCGTTCCCGGATTGGAGAAGTACAATGAGCAGTTCTTC. It is translated as CSVPGLEKYNEQFF. The J gene is TRBJ2-1, the V gene TRBV29-1; D uncertain. CDR3 length: 14 residues. Trimming removed 5 bases at V and 4 bases at J, with 15 bases between. CDR1 and CDR2 (germline): SQVTM, ANQGSEA.

The rearrangement links TRBV14 to TRBJ1-2, with TRBD1 as a possible D gene (5 bases). The CDR3 is made up of 15 amino acids. Germline CDR1 and CDR2: SGHDN and FVKESK. With 5 bases removed from V and 4 bases from J, the gap between germline ends came to 17 bases. The CDR3: CASSGRMGVSYGYTF. The CDR3 bases are TGTGCCAGCAGCGGGAGGATGGGGGTCTCCTATGGCTACACCTTC.

The chain has TRBV28 and TRBJ2-5; 10 bases agree with TRBD1. The CDR3 has 18 amino acids. The V gene's germline CDR1 is MDHEN and CDR2 SYDVKM. Trimming cost V 5 bases and J 4 bases; bases outside gene matches: 16. Here the CDR3 reads CASSPLSLGQGWVETQYF. Written as DNA, the CDR3 is TGTGCCAGCAGTCCACTTTCCTTGGGACAGGGGTGGGTAGAGACCCAGTACTTC.

This clone was seen only once. The chain links TRBV6-5 to TRBJ1-1; 7 nucleotides align to TRBD1. J gave up 5 bases and V 2 bases, and 2 bases lay outside the gene matches. CDR3 length: 13 amino acids. In germline, CDR1 is MNHEY, CDR2 SVGAGI. The CDR3 loop is CASSYRGQTEAFF. CDR3 coding DNA: TGTGCCAGCAGTTACAGGGGGCAAACTGAAGCTTTCTTT.

This chain links TRBV21-1 with TRBJ1-5. TRBV21-1 has pseudogene status. CDR3 size: 16 residues. The CDR3 here is CASSNDRDGYNQPQHF. CDR3 nucleotide sequence: TGTGCCAGCAGCAACGACCGGGACGGTTACAATCAGCCCCAGCATTTT.

The chain has TRBV7-8 and TRBJ1-1; a possible D gene is TRBD1 (6 bases). The CDR3 contains 16 residues. The V and J ends lost 5 bases and 5 bases respectively, with 21 bases between them. Germline loops: CDR1 SGHVS, CDR2 FQNEAQ. The CDR3 coding sequence is TGTGCCAGCAGCCCCGGATGGGGGCAGCTTGGGACTGAAGCTTTCTTT. Amino acid sequence: CASSPGWGQLGTEAFF.

The V gene is TRBV5-1, the J gene TRBJ1-1; perhaps TRBD1 as D (5 bases). This CDR3 comprises 15 residues. CDR1 and CDR2 from the germline V gene are SGHRS and YFSETQ. V shed 0 bases and J shed 4 bases, with 13 bases lying between them. The CDR3 loop is CASSLEVGEGTEAFF. The CDR3 nucleotides read TGCGCCAGCAGCTTGGAAGTGGGGGAGGGCACTGAAGCTTTCTTT.

The chain links TRBV11-2 to TRBJ2-3, with D possibly matching TRBD2 (6 bases). The CDR3 consists of 19 residues. The V gene lost 1 base and the J gene lost 6 bases, with 26 bases spanning the gap. From germline, CDR1 is SGHAT and CDR2 FQNNGV. The CDR3 sequence is CASSLGPSEGPVSGDTQYF. The DNA of the CDR3 is TGTGCCAGCAGCTTAGGACCCTCGGAGGGGCCGGTGAGTGGGGATACGCAGTATTTT. Based on the CDR3 plus reference TRBV11-2 and TRBJ2-3, the full variable domain is EAGVAQSPRYKIIEKRQSVAFWCNPISGHATLYWYQQILGQGPKLLIQFQNNGVVDDSQLPKDRFSAERLKGVDSTLKIQPAKLEDSAVYLCASSLGPSEGPVSGDTQYFGPGTRLTVL.

This rearrangement joins TRBV7-8 to TRBJ2-3, with D unresolved. Between the trimmed V and J ends, which lost 5 bases and 3 bases, there was a span of 18 bases. The CDR3 has 16 residues. Germline lookup yields CDR1 SGHVS and CDR2 FQNEAQ. CDR3 coding DNA: TGTGCCAGCAGCCCCCCCAATCTAGGTACGACAGATACGCAGTATTTT. Translation: CASSPPNLGTTDTQYF.

This sequence joins TRBV5-1 and TRBJ2-7; 8 bases fit TRBD2. The CDR3 has 14 amino acids. In germline, CDR1 is SGHRS, CDR2 YFSETQ. The V gene end was trimmed by 4 bases and the J gene end by 5 bases; junction bases not matched to a gene: 8. CDR3 loop: CASSTSGRVDEQYF. The CDR3 DNA reads TGCGCCAGCAGCACAAGCGGGAGAGTAGACGAGCAGTACTTC.